What follows are 23 T cell receptor beta chains derived from one specimen sequenced in a study of cytomegalovirus exposure and HLA in healthy donors (dated by TCRdb to between 2016 and 2019). Library method: the immunoSEQ multiplex PCR assay. For the multiplex PCR, a mixture combining 60 forward primers for TCR Vbeta segments and 13 reverse primers for TCR Jbeta segments was used. What TCRdb holds here is the immuneACCESS table cut down to in-frame rearrangements. Part of the clones is not present; checked against another copy, under half of the missing clones reflect an unresolved V gene, and the others are unexplained. This sample lists roughly 96,000 clones; about 70% were detected once. The top ten clones comprise around 3% of the sample. The sample taken for sequencing was PBMCs. The receptors originated from a female donor in good health and CMV-seropositive.

DNA for the CDR3: TGCAGCGTTGTCGCGGGAGTAAAATACGAGCAGTACTTC. Amino acids: CSVVAGVKYEQYF. V usage is TRBV29-1 and J usage is TRBJ2-7; TRBD2 agrees at 7 bases. The CDR3 loop spans 13 amino acids. The V segment lost 4 bases and the J segment 4 bases; nucleotides outside the gene matches: 7. The V gene's germline CDR1 is SQVTM and CDR2 ANQGSEA.

This chain connects TRBV29-1 to TRBJ2-3; 12 bases fit TRBD2. V gave up 7 bases and J gave up 0 bases; unmatched junction bases: 17. Germline V lookup: CDR1 SQVTM, CDR2 ANQGSEA. The CDR3 runs 19 residues. CDR3 in DNA: TGCAGCGGTGGGGGAGTGGGACTAGCGGGTGCCTTCAGCACAGATACGCAGTATTTT. This translates into CSGGGVGLAGAFSTDTQYF.

The V call is TRBV29-1, the J call TRBJ2-7, with 8 positions matching TRBD1. The CDR3 totals 15 residues. Germline CDR1 reads SQVTM; CDR2 reads ANQGSEA. V was pared by 1 base and J by 2 bases, with 7 bases of the junction left unmatched. The DNA of the CDR3 is TGCAGCGTTGAAGTCGAGACAGGGGCCCCCTACGAGCAGTACTTC. It codes for CSVEVETGAPYEQYF.

The chain uses TRBV5-6 and TRBJ2-5; maybe TRBD2 (6 bases). V dropped 2 bases and J dropped 8 bases, with 13 bases sitting between them. The CDR3 is 13 residues long. Germline CDR1 SGHDT, CDR2 YYEEEE. CDR3 coding DNA: TGTGCCAGCAGCTTAGGGAGGAGCTCTACCCAGTACTTC. Translated: CASSLGRSSTQYF. Variable domain in full (rest from reference TRBV5-6 and TRBJ2-5): DAGVTQSPTHLIKTRGQQVTLRCSPKSGHDTVSWYQQALGQGPQFIFQYYEEEERQRGNFPDRFSGHQFPNYSSELNVNALLLGDSALYLCASSLGRSSTQYFGPGTRLLVL.

The table lists this clone with a count of one. This sample also contains other DNA sequences that code for the same CDR3. This chain links TRBV18 with TRBJ2-7; no clear D. V lost 0 bases to trimming and J lost 0 bases, with 3 bases between them. The CDR3 covers 13 residues. Looked up from germline, CDR1 is KGHSH and CDR2 is LQKENI. The CDR3 is CASSPPSSYEQYF. CDR3 DNA: TGTGCCAGCTCACCACCTAGCTCCTACGAGCAGTACTTC.

The CDR3 region has the DNA TGTGCCAGCACTTCTAGCGGGAGCTCCTACAATGAGCAGTTCTTC. Its translation is CASTSSGSSYNEQFF. The V call is TRBV6-5, the J call TRBJ2-1; 10 bases are a match to TRBD2. Looked up from germline, CDR1 is MNHEY and CDR2 is SVGAGI. The CDR3 totals 15 residues. Trimming took 7 bases from V and 0 from J; bases not matched to a gene: 3.

This clone was counted once. Other DNA sequences within the sample encode an identical CDR3. The chain employs TRBV4-2 and TRBJ2-7, with 13 bases that match TRBD2. CDR3 size: 16 residues. J lost 3 bases, V lost 0 bases, and 2 bases had no gene match. CDR1 is LGHNA and CDR2 is YNFKEQ in the germline V gene. The CDR3 is CASSQEGLAGDYEQYF. In DNA, the CDR3 is TGTGCCAGCAGCCAAGAAGGACTAGCGGGAGACTACGAGCAGTACTTC.

The rearrangement uses TRBV29-1 and TRBJ2-1; 7 nucleotides align to TRBD2. This CDR3 comprises 15 residues. Looked up from germline, CDR1 is SQVTM and CDR2 is ANQGSEA. V was clipped by 0 bases and J by 3 bases; unmatched bases: 5. CDR3: CSVEDGGGLYNEQFF. As DNA, the CDR3 is TGCAGCGTTGAAGATGGGGGGGGTCTCTACAATGAGCAGTTCTTC.

This chain links TRBV7-9 with TRBJ1-5, with D tentatively TRBD1 (5 bases). The CDR3 has 16 amino acids. The V gene's germline CDR1 is SEHNR and CDR2 FQNEAQ (reference sequence). V lost 1 base and J 6 bases, leaving 16 bases between the germline ends. The CDR3 region has the DNA TGTGCCAGCAGCTTAGGTACGCCTGGGGCCATTCAGCCCCAGCATTTT. Its protein is CASSLGTPGAIQPQHF.

This clone was recorded only once. The gene calls are TRBV2 and TRBJ2-7; tentatively, D is TRBD1 (5 bases). Germline-derived CDR1 and CDR2 are SNHLY and FYNNEI. There are 13 residues in the CDR3. V lost 6 bases to trimming and J lost 2 bases, with 11 bases between them. The CDR3 is CASSSDTAYEQYF. CDR3 nucleotide sequence: TGTGCCAGCAGCTCGGACACGGCCTACGAGCAGTACTTC.

V and J are TRBV6-1 and TRBJ2-4; TRBD1 aligns across 8 bases. The V and J ends lost 5 bases and 2 bases, in that order; junction bases with no gene match: 17. Germline V gives CDR1 MNHNS, CDR2 SASEGT. The CDR3 has 19 amino acids. In DNA, the CDR3 is TGTGCCAGCAGTCAAGGGGCAGGGGGCGCGAGGGGGCCCAAAAACATTCAGTACTTC. This encodes CASSQGAGGARGPKNIQYF.

The chain carries TRBV30 and TRBJ1-2; TRBD1 is a possible D gene (5 bases). This CDR3 spans 13 amino acids. V gave up 0 bases and J gave up 2 bases, with 7 bases separating them. Germline V gene lookup returns CDR1 GTSNPN and CDR2 SVGIG (reference sequence). The CDR3 loop reads CAWSVGANYGYTF. The CDR3 DNA follows: TGTGCCTGGAGTGTAGGGGCGAACTATGGCTACACCTTC.

This chain connects TRBV7-9 to TRBJ2-7; D is ambiguous. V lost 0 bases and J 0 bases, leaving 6 bases between the germline ends. Germline CDR1 and CDR2: SEHNR and FQNEAQ (reference sequence). The CDR3 length is 14 residues. DNA for the CDR3: TGTGCCAGCAGCTTAGCTGGTAGCTCCTACGAGCAGTACTTC. It is translated as CASSLAGSSYEQYF.

This chain joins TRBV10-3 and TRBJ1-1; no definite D call. This CDR3 comprises 16 residues. CDR1 and CDR2 (germline): ENHRY, SYGVKD. The V end was cut by 6 bases, the J end by 1 base, with 18 bases between. The CDR3 spells CAISGSAVATNTEAFF. The CDR3 bases are TGTGCCATCAGCGGATCGGCAGTAGCTACGAACACTGAAGCTTTCTTT.

The chain is built from TRBV4-3 and TRBJ1-1; tentatively, D is TRBD1 (5 bases). This CDR3 is 16 amino acids long. From germline, CDR1 is LGHNA and CDR2 YSLEER. Trimming shortened V by 3 bases and J by 3 bases, and 17 bases separated the two germline ends. CDR3 nucleotide sequence: TGCGCCAGCAGCCAGAATCCTCAGGGAACCCACACTGAAGCTTTCTTT. This encodes CASSQNPQGTHTEAFF.

The chain joins TRBV11-2 to TRBJ1-4; 7 bases match TRBD1. J gave up 8 bases and V 7 bases, and 10 bases lay outside the gene matches. The CDR3 totals 14 residues. In germline, CDR1 is SGHAT, CDR2 FQNNGV. The CDR3 coding sequence is TGTGCCAGCAACCAAGGGGGCCGGTCGGAAAAACTGTTTTTT. Translated, it gives CASNQGGRSEKLFF.

The chain uses TRBV7-2 and TRBJ1-2, with D perhaps matching TRBD1 (5 bases). The V gene's germline CDR1 is SGHTA and CDR2 FQGNSA. The CDR3 sequence is 13 residues long. The ends were cut back, 5 bases at V and 4 bases at J, with 11 bases in the middle. The CDR3 here is CASSPGGFYGYTF. CDR3 in DNA: TGTGCCAGCAGCCCCGGGGGATTCTATGGCTACACCTTC.

The sample holds a few counts of this clone. This sequence joins TRBV7-2 and TRBJ2-7; 10 bases are shared with TRBD1. The junction had 9 bases not matched to a gene; V was cut back by 1 base and J by 6 bases. Germline V gene sequence: CDR1 SGHTA, CDR2 FQGNSA. The CDR3 is made up of 16 amino acids. The CDR3 DNA follows: TGTGCCAGCAGCTTAGGAGGGGGGACAGGGGTCAGCGAGCAGTACTTC. This sequence encodes CASSLGGGTGVSEQYF.

This sequence joins TRBV6-5 and TRBJ1-2; D gene ambiguous. Germline V gene data show CDR1 as MNHEY and CDR2 as SVGAGI. Trimming took off 5 bases at V and 2 bases at J, with 15 bases between the two ends. The CDR3 runs 15 residues. CDR3 DNA: TGTGCCAGCAGTCCCAAGATTACAGAGAACTATGGCTACACCTTC. It specifies CASSPKITENYGYTF.

The chain recombines TRBV5-4 with TRBJ2-7; TRBD2 agrees at 8 bases. CDR3 size: 18 residues. Trimming at V came to 1 base and at J to 0 bases, leaving 12 bases not matched to a gene. Germline V gene sequence: CDR1 SGHNT, CDR2 YYREEE (reference sequence). CDR3 protein: CASSLSLGLAGYSYEQYF. CDR3 in DNA: TGTGCCAGCAGCTTGAGTTTGGGGCTAGCGGGTTACTCCTACGAGCAGTACTTC.

This clone was seen just once. The chain uses TRBV28 and TRBJ2-3; TRBD1 agrees at 7 bases. Germline V gene sequence: CDR1 MDHEN, CDR2 SYDVKM. The CDR3 consists of 14 residues. The ends lost 5 bases at V and 5 bases at J; junction bases unmatched: 7. CDR3 sequence reads: CASSRQGSLDTQYF. As DNA, the CDR3 is TGTGCCAGCAGTCGACAGGGTAGTTTAGATACGCAGTATTTT.

The chain links TRBV20-1 to TRBJ2-5, with no clear D. Germline values: CDR1 DFQATT, CDR2 SNEGSKA (reference sequence). The CDR3 runs 11 residues. V was pared by 7 bases and J by 7 bases, with 13 bases between. The CDR3 spells CSVNPTGTQYF. CDR3 nucleotide sequence: TGCAGTGTGAACCCTACGGGGACCCAGTACTTC.

This clone was counted only a few times. The chain carries TRBV6-5 and TRBJ1-2, with a tentative D call TRBD1 (6 bases). The length of the CDR3 is 13 residues. V was pared by 6 bases and J by 2 bases, with 10 bases between. Germline-derived CDR1 and CDR2 are MNHEY and SVGAGI. CDR3 amino acids: CASRVDRNYGYTF. The DNA for the CDR3 is TGTGCCAGCAGGGTCGACAGGAACTATGGCTACACCTTC.